Each of the 5 T cell receptor beta chains below was sequenced from the same sample in a study of human T cells and chemical hapten exposure. TCRdb recomputed calls from the RACE reads with MiXCR, one row per CDR3 protein. The table records about 190,000 distinct CDR3 sequences, under 30% of them present only once. Stated time point: patch test 3, about 24 weeks after DPC sensitization. The treatment: therapeutic diphenylcyclopropenone sensitization with weekly scalp DPC. The sequencing used whole blood, collected in connection with sensitization to the hapten diphenylcyclopropenone (DPC). The receptors stem from a woman aged 35 to 49 with alopecia areata. Some clones in this sample may be carry-over from other donors' samples.

This chain links TRBV6-2 or TRBV6-3 with TRBJ1-1; D is unclear. V was shortened by 1 base and J by 6 bases, with 6 bases between the two germline ends. CDR3 size: 12 residues. The germline V gene has CDR1 MNHEY and CDR2 SVGEGT. CDR3: CASSYLMSEAFF. The CDR3 coding sequence is TGTGCCAGCAGTTACTTGATGTCTGAAGCTTTCTTT.

J is TRBJ2-3 and V is TRBV6-2 or TRBV6-3, with D maybe TRBD2 (6 bases). The CDR3 extends over 17 amino acids. Germline V lookup: CDR1 MNHEY, CDR2 SVGEGT. Trimming shortened V by 2 bases and J by 2 bases, and 17 bases separated the two germline ends. As DNA, the CDR3 is TGTGCCAGCAGTTACCCCCTCGGCTTAGCGGCCACAGATACGCAGTATTTT. Translated: CASSYPLGLAATDTQYF.

The sample holds a few counts of this clonotype. The V call is TRBV20-1, the J call TRBJ1-2, with D maybe TRBD1 (6 bases). This CDR3 region has 13 residues. In germline, CDR1 is DFQATT, CDR2 SNEGSKA (reference sequence). V lost 5 bases and J lost 2, with 12 bases in between. The CDR3 reads CSALPGTNYGYTF. The CDR3 DNA reads as TGCAGTGCTTTGCCCGGGACAAACTATGGCTACACCTTC.

Only a few counts were recorded for this clonotype. This chain links TRBV5-1 with TRBJ2-5; D may be TRBD2 (5 bases). The CDR3 is 14 amino acids. Trimming stripped 5 bases from V and 3 bases from J, with 14 bases between. The V gene's germline CDR1 is SGHRS and CDR2 YFSETQ. The CDR3 here is CASSRLGEEETQYF. For the CDR3, the DNA is TGCGCCAGCAGTCGTCTGGGAGAAGAAGAGACCCAGTACTTC.

This clonotype has more than one count but fewer than ten. The chain has TRBV5-1 and TRBJ1-1; D gene uncertain. V lost 0 bases to trimming and J lost 3 bases, with 6 bases between them. Germline V CDR1 and CDR2: SGHRS, YFSETQ. The CDR3 length is 13 residues. CDR3 sequence (DNA): TGCGCCAGCAGCTTGGTAGAGGACACTGAAGCTTTCTTT. It yields the protein CASSLVEDTEAFF.